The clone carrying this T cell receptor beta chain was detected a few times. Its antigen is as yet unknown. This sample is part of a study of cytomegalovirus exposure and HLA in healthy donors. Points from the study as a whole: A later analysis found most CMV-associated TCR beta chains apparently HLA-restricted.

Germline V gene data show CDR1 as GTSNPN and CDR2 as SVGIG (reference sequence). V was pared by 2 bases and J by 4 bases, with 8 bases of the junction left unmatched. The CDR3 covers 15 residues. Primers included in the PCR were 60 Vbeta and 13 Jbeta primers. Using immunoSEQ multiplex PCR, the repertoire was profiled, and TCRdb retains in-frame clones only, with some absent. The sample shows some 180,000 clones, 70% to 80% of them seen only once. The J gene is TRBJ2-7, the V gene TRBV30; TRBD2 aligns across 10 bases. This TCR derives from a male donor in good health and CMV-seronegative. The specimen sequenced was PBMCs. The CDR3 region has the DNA TGTGCCTGGAGTTGGAGCGGGGGGGCGGGGTACGAGCAGTACTTC. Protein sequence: CAWSWSGGAGYEQYF.